The next 7 T cell receptor beta chains were all read from a single sample in a study of regulatory T cells in long-lasting Graves disease. The time point is: newly diagnosed GD, antithyroid drugs for less than 3 months. The TCR library was made from RNA that had been extracted from PBMCs in TRIzol. HTBI primers from iRepertoire and Arm-PCR of CDR3 regions yielded the TCR beta libraries. TCRdb independently ran MiXCR on the multiplex PCR reads; one entry per CDR3 protein. The table has about 450,000 distinct CDR3 sequences, 12% to 15% seen once. These data were also filed under a second study, of T cells in Graves' hyperthyroidism and ophthalmopathy.

Material: peripheral blood mononuclear cells (PBMCs), obtained at new diagnosis, from a patient treated with antithyroid drugs. These receptor sequences come from a woman aged 45-60 years with Graves disease.

This clonotype was seen many times. The V and J genes are TRBV6-5 and TRBJ2-7, with TRBD2 matching over 9 bases. V was pared by 0 bases and J by 2 bases, with 2 bases of the junction left unmatched. This CDR3 has 15 amino acids. Germline values: CDR1 MNHEY, CDR2 SVGAGI. CDR3 in amino acids: CASSYSTSGTYEQYF. The CDR3 DNA reads TGTGCCAGCAGTTACTCGACTAGCGGTACCTACGAGCAGTACTTC.

This clonotype was counted ten times or more. This chain joins TRBV6-1 and TRBJ1-2; 10 nucleotides line up with TRBD1. CDR1 is MNHNS and CDR2 is SASEGT in the germline V gene. The CDR3 runs 15 residues. With V trimmed by 5 bases and J by 8 bases, 11 bases remained unmatched. The CDR3: CASSNGVDRGQGYTF. CDR3 nucleotide sequence: TGTGCCAGCAGTAACGGTGTTGACAGGGGGCAGGGCTACACCTTC.

This clonotype was picked up many times. The chain combines TRBV3-1 with TRBJ2-7; 12 bases map to TRBD2. Germline-derived CDR1 and CDR2 are LGHDT and YNNKEL (reference sequence). With V trimmed by 2 bases and J by 7 bases, 6 bases remained unmatched. There are 15 residues in the CDR3. The CDR3 DNA is TGTGCCAGCAGCCAACTAGCGGGAGGGCCGGATGAGCAGTACTTC. Translating it yields CASSQLAGGPDEQYF.

At least ten counts were recorded for this clonotype. This sequence joins TRBV11-2 and TRBJ1-2, with D uncertain. The germline V and J ends were trimmed by 0 bases and 6 bases, with 11 bases remaining between them. Germline V gives CDR1 SGHAT, CDR2 FQNNGV. The CDR3 totals 14 residues. CDR3: CASSLDAWEDGYTF. DNA of the CDR3: TGTGCCAGCAGCTTAGATGCGTGGGAGGATGGCTACACCTTC.

At least ten counts were recorded for this clonotype. The chain recombines TRBV7-9 with TRBJ2-1; D perhaps matches TRBD1 (6 bases). V was trimmed by 3 bases and J by 3 bases, leaving 15 bases between them. CDR1 is SEHNR, CDR2 FQNEAQ, per germline (reference sequence). The CDR3 has 16 residues. CDR3 DNA: TGTGCCAGCAGCTTTTGGCAGGGGATTGACTACAATGAGCAGTTCTTC. This gives the protein CASSFWQGIDYNEQFF.

In its sample, this clonotype was seen many times. The chain carries TRBV6-1 and TRBJ2-3; TRBD2 matches at 16 bases. The V and J ends lost 3 bases and 6 bases, in that order; junction bases with no gene match: 6. This CDR3 comprises 17 residues. From germline, CDR1 is MNHNS and CDR2 SASEGT. The chain's CDR3 is CASSEPGLAGGLDTQYF. The CDR3 nucleotides are TGTGCCAGCAGTGAGCCGGGACTAGCGGGAGGGTTGGATACGCAGTATTTT.

This clonotype was seen repeatedly, ten times or more. The gene calls are TRBV2 and TRBJ2-3; TRBD2 agrees at 12 bases. This CDR3 spans 15 amino acids. J gave up 4 bases and V 3 bases, and 2 bases lay outside the gene matches. Germline V gene sequence: CDR1 SNHLY, CDR2 FYNNEI. The CDR3, as DNA: TGTGCCAGCAGTGAGCGACTAGCGGGAGCAGATACGCAGTATTTT. Its translation is CASSERLAGADTQYF.